This T cell receptor (beta chain) is drawn from a study of regulatory T cells in long-lasting Graves disease. Study-level points and caveats: The study found persistent patients shared more public clonotypes (fewer than 3,000) than new patients (about 990). Lower TCR diversity characterized persistent Graves' patients relative to newly diagnosed patients. Newly diagnosed disease favored TRBV20-1 and TRBJ2-1 over persistent disease.

This CDR3 contains 12 residues. V was pared by 1 base and J by 6 bases, with 6 bases between. The V gene's germline CDR1 is GTSNPN and CDR2 SVGIG (reference sequence). Described time point: persistent/refractory GD, antithyroid drugs over 5 years with positive TRAb. PBMCs provided the RNA from which the TCR library was made. This clonotype was recorded a few times. Its specificity is not known. Relying on iRepertoire HTBI primers and Arm-PCR of CDR3 regions, the team built TCR beta libraries. Original processing notes: The samples included approximately 60 TRBV and some 15 TRBJ segments. From the multiplex PCR reads, TCRdb called clonotypes with MiXCR, one entry per CDR3 protein. TCRdb's processing, not the authors' own work, is the source of the V and J calls. Among 400,000 to 600,000 distinct CDR3 sequences, 20% to 25% were seen once, and the ten largest hold more than 6%.

The sequence was obtained from a female donor with Graves disease. The chain has TRBV30 and TRBJ2-2; TRBD2 is a possible D gene (6 bases). The sample here was peripheral blood mononuclear cells (PBMCs), taken when the disease was refractory, from a patient treated with antithyroid drugs. The CDR3 bases are TGTGCCTGGAGTGCGGGGGCCGGGGAGCTGTTTTTT. It is translated as CAWSAGAGELFF.